This TCR beta chain was sequenced in a study of monozygotic twins with inflammatory bowel disease. TCRdb re-called the 5' RACE reads, yielding one record per CDR3 amino acid sequence without DNA. Reported are about 110,000 distinct CDR3 sequences; the ten largest clones contain under 15%. The CDR3 extends over 13 amino acids. Germline assignment: CDR1 SGHTA and CDR2 FQGTGA. Sequenced material: blood. The chain uses TRBV7-3 and TRBJ2-1. This TCR was recovered from a human donor with ulcerative colitis or Crohn's disease, or a healthy co-twin of an affected twin (not recorded which). The CDR3 loop is CASSPNPMGEQFF.